Presented here are 23 T cell receptor beta chains from one specimen sequenced in a study of low-dose radiotherapy and immunotherapy resistance in tumors. Time point denoted: after trial treatment. Treatment reported: LDRT plus nivolumab, ipilimumab, low-dose cyclophosphamide and aspirin (RACIN trial). Primers targeting TRAV and TRBV primed first-strand cDNA, covering alpha and beta chains. With a constant-region primer and a V-primer adapter, TCRs were subjected to 20 PCR cycles of amplification. MiXCR, run by TCRdb on the reads, gives a single entry per CDR3 protein. Of around 84,000 distinct CDR3 sequences in the sample, about 17% were seen once. The sequenced sample was PBMCs, obtained after low-dose radiotherapy plus immunotherapy. The origin of the receptors is a male donor with prostate cancer.

This clonotype was detected ten times or more. V is TRBV7-2 and J is TRBJ1-5; D unclear. This CDR3 has 15 amino acids. CDR1 is SGHTA, CDR2 FQGNSA, per germline. V dropped 5 bases and J dropped 5 bases, with 16 bases sitting between them. The CDR3 is CASSPTMGGDQPQHF. The CDR3 coding sequence is TGTGCCAGCAGCCCGACAATGGGCGGCGATCAGCCCCAGCATTTT.

The table lists this clonotype with many counts. The chain couples TRBV18 to TRBJ2-2; D is undetermined. The CDR3 totals 13 residues. The V and J ends lost 4 bases and 7 bases respectively, with 10 bases between them. CDR1 and CDR2 from the germline V gene are KGHSH and LQKENI. CDR3 residues: CASSLGRGGELFF. The CDR3 DNA reads as TGTGCCAGCTCACTAGGACGTGGCGGGGAGCTGTTTTTT.

There are many counts of this clonotype. The chain has TRBV18 and TRBJ1-2; possible D gene TRBD1, 5 bases. The V gene lost 5 bases and the J gene lost 8 bases, with 15 bases spanning the gap. CDR3 length: 13 amino acids. Germline values: CDR1 KGHSH, CDR2 LQKENI. The CDR3 loop reads CASSGGASWGYTF. CDR3 DNA sequence: TGTGCCAGCTCAGGCGGGGCATCATGGGGCTACACCTTC.

This clonotype was seen repeatedly, ten times or more. The rearrangement links TRBV11-2 to TRBJ2-1; 7 nucleotides align to TRBD2. The CDR3 consists of 17 residues. With V trimmed by 0 bases and J by 5 bases, 10 bases remained unmatched. CDR1 SGHAT and CDR2 FQNNGV come from the germline V gene. The CDR3 spells CASSLDNSGPPHNEQFF. CDR3 DNA: TGTGCCAGCAGCTTAGATAATAGCGGGCCCCCCCACAATGAGCAGTTCTTC.

This clonotype was counted ten times or more. This rearrangement joins TRBV7-2 to TRBJ2-1; TRBD2 agrees at 13 bases. The CDR3 has 16 residues. Germline CDR1 is SGHTA and CDR2 is FQGNSA. With V trimmed by 1 base and J by 7 bases, 4 bases remained unmatched. CDR3 nucleotide sequence: TGTGCCAGCAGCTTAGGGAGGACTAGCGGGAGAAATGAGCAGTTCTTC. It encodes CASSLGRTSGRNEQFF.

In its sample, this clonotype was seen many times. The rearrangement links TRBV4-3 to TRBJ2-1; 7 bases are a match to TRBD2. Germline V CDR1 and CDR2: LGHNA, YSLEER. The V segment lost 4 bases and the J segment 5 bases; nucleotides outside the gene matches: 11. CDR3 length: 16 residues. CDR3 amino acids: CASSRLSGGINNEQFF. In nucleotides, the CDR3 is TGCGCCAGCAGCCGTCTATCGGGGGGTATTAACAATGAGCAGTTCTTC.

At least ten counts were recorded for this clonotype. V usage is TRBV5-4 and J usage is TRBJ2-1; 11 bases are a match to TRBD1. J lost 10 bases, V lost 5 bases, and 11 bases had no gene match. This CDR3 contains 15 residues. Germline CDR1 is SGHNT and CDR2 is YYREEE (reference sequence). The CDR3 protein is CASRPPGQGEREQFF. Here the CDR3 DNA reads TGTGCCAGCAGACCGCCGGGACAGGGGGAAAGGGAGCAGTTCTTC.

This clonotype was counted at least ten times. The chain combines TRBV28 with TRBJ1-5, with 8 bases matching TRBD1. Germline loops: CDR1 MDHEN, CDR2 SYDVKM. There are 14 residues in the CDR3. Losses at the gene ends were 2 bases for V and 7 bases for J; bases not matched to a gene: 4. CDR3 coding DNA: TGTGCCAGCAGTTTACTGACAGGGGTGCAGCCCCAGCATTTT. It encodes CASSLLTGVQPQHF.

This clonotype was seen many times. This rearrangement joins TRBV21-1 to TRBJ2-3; TRBD1 is the table's D call and was not checked against the DNA. TRBV21-1 is marked as a pseudogene. The CDR3 is made up of 16 amino acids. The CDR3 reads CASSKGRGAKTDTQYF. As DNA, the CDR3 is TGTGCCAGCAGCAAAGGCAGGGGCGCGAAAACAGATACGCAGTATTTT.

As regards this clonotype: A single base is all that separates this from a far larger clone, so a read error is likely. V gene TRBV4-3 combines with J gene TRBJ2-7, with 10 bases identical to TRBD2. In germline, CDR1 is LGHNA, CDR2 YSLEER. Trimming took 3 bases from V and 7 from J; bases not matched to a gene: 15. The CDR3 spans 17 residues. The CDR3 DNA is TGCGCCAGCAGCCACCGACCTAGCGGGAGCTCCTACAATGAGCAGTACTTC. Translated, it gives CASSHRPSGSSYNEQYF.

In its sample, this clonotype was seen many times. The rearrangement uses TRBV28 and TRBJ2-1; D call uncertain. V lost 3 bases to trimming and J lost 0 bases, with 6 bases between them. The length of the CDR3 is 14 residues. The germline V gene has CDR1 MDHEN and CDR2 SYDVKM. The CDR3 is CASSFDISYNEQFF. The CDR3 region has the DNA TGTGCCAGCAGTTTCGACATCTCCTACAATGAGCAGTTCTTC.

This clonotype was found many times. The chain employs TRBV5-5 and TRBJ2-1; D unresolved. Germline CDR1 SGHKS, CDR2 YYEKEE (reference sequence). The CDR3 has 16 amino acids. Trimming removed 2 bases from V and 6 bases from J, with 18 bases in between. CDR3 sequence (DNA): TGTGCCAGCAGCTTAGATTGGGTAGTAACATTCAATGAGCAGTTCTTC. This encodes CASSLDWVVTFNEQFF.

This clonotype occurred many times. The rearrangement joins TRBV20-1 to TRBJ1-2; D is possibly TRBD1 (6 bases). V was pared by 3 bases and J by 0 bases, with 14 bases between. CDR1 is DFQATT, CDR2 SNEGSKA, per germline (reference sequence). The CDR3 spans 15 residues. DNA of the CDR3: TGCAGTGCTAGGGGGGGGGGCCAAGCTAACTATGGCTACACCTTC. Translated, it gives CSARGGGQANYGYTF.

This clonotype was counted many times. V is TRBV18 and J is TRBJ2-7; 13 bases agree with TRBD2. Looked up from germline, CDR1 is KGHSH and CDR2 is LQKENI. The CDR3 extends over 16 amino acids. J lost 1 base, V lost 4 bases, and 4 bases had no gene match. The CDR3 DNA follows: TGTGCCAGCTCACGGACTAGCGGGAGTGGGTCCTACGAGCAGTACTTC. Translation gives CASSRTSGSGSYEQYF.

This clonotype was detected ten times or more. The rearrangement links TRBV3-1 to TRBJ2-5; D unresolved. The CDR3 runs to 14 residues. The V end lost 4 bases, the J end lost 2 bases, and 11 bases lay between the germline ends. The V gene's germline CDR1 is LGHDT and CDR2 YNNKEL (reference sequence). The CDR3 region has the DNA TGTGCCAGCAGCCCGCGGACGATTCAAGAGACCCAGTACTTC. Translation: CASSPRTIQETQYF.

There are many counts of this clonotype. The chain couples TRBV29-1 to TRBJ2-1, with D tentatively TRBD2 (7 bases). Germline values: CDR1 SQVTM, CDR2 ANQGSEA. CDR3 length equals 13 residues. The CDR3 is CQGGGSSYNEQFF. CDR3 in DNA: TGCCAAGGGGGGGGGAGCTCCTACAATGAGCAGTTCTTC.

This clonotype occurred a few times. V gene TRBV2 combines with J gene TRBJ2-7, with 12 bases aligning to TRBD1. Germline lookup yields CDR1 SNHLY and CDR2 FYNNEI. V trimming: 5 bases; J trimming: 5 bases; junction bases outside the gene matches: 4. The CDR3 sequence is 14 residues long. CDR3 loop: CASSSGTGGDEQYF. The CDR3 bases are TGTGCCAGCAGTTCCGGGACAGGGGGCGACGAGCAGTACTTC. Looking up the rest from reference TRBV2 and TRBJ2-7 gives the full variable domain: EPEVTQTPSHQVTQMGQEVILRCVPISNHLYFYWYRQILGQKVEFLVSFYNNEISEKSEIFDDQFSVERPDGSNFTLKIRSTKLEDSAMYFCASSSGTGGDEQYFGPGTRLTVT.

Many counts were recorded for this clonotype. V gene TRBV6-6 combines with J gene TRBJ1-5; TRBD1 is a possible D gene (5 bases). This CDR3 has 12 amino acids. Germline V CDR1 and CDR2: MNHNY, SVGAGI (reference sequence). Between the trimmed V and J ends, which lost 7 bases and 6 bases, there was a span of 10 bases. The CDR3 here is CASTYGGQPQHF. For the CDR3, the DNA is TGTGCCAGCACCTACGGGGGTCAGCCCCAGCATTTT.

This clonotype was counted at least ten times. The chain combines TRBV6-6 with TRBJ2-3, with D possibly matching TRBD2 (5 bases). In germline, CDR1 is MNHNY, CDR2 SVGAGI (reference sequence). This CDR3 is built from 15 residues. V lost 7 bases and J lost 1, with 15 bases in between. The CDR3 DNA is TGTGCCAGCACCCCGTTGGGAGTCGGCACAGATACGCAGTATTTT. Its protein is CASTPLGVGTDTQYF.

In its sample, this clonotype was seen many times. The chain uses TRBV28 and TRBJ1-2; the match to TRBD1 covers 11 bases. V shed 2 bases and J 4 bases; nucleotides not matched to a gene: 3. The CDR3 covers 15 residues. The germline V gene has CDR1 MDHEN and CDR2 SYDVKM. CDR3 DNA sequence: TGTGCCAGCAGTTTAGGGACAGGGGGACGCTATGGCTACACCTTC. Its protein product is CASSLGTGGRYGYTF.

A few counts support this clonotype. J is TRBJ2-3 and V is TRBV9; no firm D call. CDR1 and CDR2 (germline): SGDLS, YYNGEE. The V end was cut by 0 bases, the J end by 1 base, with 9 bases between. The CDR3 is made up of 15 amino acids. CDR3: CASSVENWGTDTQYF. CDR3 DNA: TGTGCCAGCAGCGTAGAAAACTGGGGCACAGATACGCAGTATTTT.

There are many counts of this clonotype. The chain joins TRBV5-5 to TRBJ1-2; possibly TRBD1 for D (6 bases). The CDR3 runs to 13 residues. Trimming stripped 0 bases from V and 3 bases from J, with 6 bases between. Germline V gives CDR1 SGHKS, CDR2 YYEKEE (reference sequence). CDR3 coding DNA: TGTGCCAGCAGCTTGGCAGGGGACTATGGCTACACCTTC. Residues: CASSLAGDYGYTF.

This rearrangement joins TRBV14 to TRBJ1-6; the D gene is possibly TRBD1 (5 bases). The V and J ends lost 5 bases and 11 bases respectively, with 16 bases between them. Germline V gene lookup returns CDR1 SGHDN and CDR2 FVKESK. The CDR3 sequence is 14 residues long. The chain's CDR3 is CASSIHRSGTPLHF. For the CDR3, the DNA is TGTGCCAGCAGCATACACAGGTCTGGTACACCCCTCCACTTT.